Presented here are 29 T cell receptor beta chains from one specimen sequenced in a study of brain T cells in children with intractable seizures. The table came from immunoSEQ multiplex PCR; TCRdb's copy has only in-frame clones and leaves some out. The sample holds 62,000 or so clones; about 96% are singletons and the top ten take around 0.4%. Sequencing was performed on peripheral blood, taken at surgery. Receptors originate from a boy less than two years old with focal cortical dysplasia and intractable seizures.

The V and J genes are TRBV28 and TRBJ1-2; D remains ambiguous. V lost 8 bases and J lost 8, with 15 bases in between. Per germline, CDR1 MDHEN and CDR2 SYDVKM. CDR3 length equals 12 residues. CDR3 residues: CASLKPVGGYTF. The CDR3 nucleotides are TGTGCCAGCCTAAAACCAGTCGGCGGCTACACCTTC.

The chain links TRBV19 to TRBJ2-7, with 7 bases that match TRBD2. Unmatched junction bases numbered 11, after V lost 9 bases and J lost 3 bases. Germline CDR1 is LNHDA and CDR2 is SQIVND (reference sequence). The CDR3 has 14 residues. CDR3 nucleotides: TGTGCCAGCTCTCCCCGGGACTACGACTACGAGCAGTACTTC. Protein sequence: CASSPRDYDYEQYF.

In DNA form, the CDR3 reads TGTGCCAGCAAGGATTCGGGATACGAGCAGTACTTC. Translating it yields CASKDSGYEQYF. The V gene is TRBV2, the J gene TRBJ2-7; tentatively, D is TRBD2 (5 bases). The length of the CDR3 is 12 residues. V was trimmed by 7 bases and J by 4 bases, leaving 11 bases between them. The germline gives CDR1 SNHLY, CDR2 FYNNEI.

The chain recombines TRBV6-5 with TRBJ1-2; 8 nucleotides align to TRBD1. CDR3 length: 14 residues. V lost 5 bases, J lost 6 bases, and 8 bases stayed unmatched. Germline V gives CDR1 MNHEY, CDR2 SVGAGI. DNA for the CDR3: TGTGCCAGCAGTCCTGGACAGGGAAGGGATGGCTACACCTTC. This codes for CASSPGQGRDGYTF.

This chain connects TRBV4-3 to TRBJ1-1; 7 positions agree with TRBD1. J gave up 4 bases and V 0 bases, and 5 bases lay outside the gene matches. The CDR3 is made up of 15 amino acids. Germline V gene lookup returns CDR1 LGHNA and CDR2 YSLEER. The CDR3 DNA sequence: TGCGCCAGCAGCCAAGACAGGACAGGTGGCACTGAAGCTTTCTTT. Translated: CASSQDRTGGTEAFF.

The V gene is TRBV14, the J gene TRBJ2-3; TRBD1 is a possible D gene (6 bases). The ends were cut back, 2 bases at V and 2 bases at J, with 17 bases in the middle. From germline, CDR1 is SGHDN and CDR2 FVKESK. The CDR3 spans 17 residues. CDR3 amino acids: CASSQTFRDTYTDTQYF. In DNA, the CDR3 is TGTGCCAGCAGCCAAACGTTCCGGGACACCTACACAGATACGCAGTATTTT.

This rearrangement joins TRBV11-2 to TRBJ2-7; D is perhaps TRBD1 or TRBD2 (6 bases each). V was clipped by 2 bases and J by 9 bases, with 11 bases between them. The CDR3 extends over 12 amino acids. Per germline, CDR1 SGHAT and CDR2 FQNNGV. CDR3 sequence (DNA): TGTGCCAGCAGCTTACAGGGGCGGGGGCAGTACTTC. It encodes CASSLQGRGQYF.

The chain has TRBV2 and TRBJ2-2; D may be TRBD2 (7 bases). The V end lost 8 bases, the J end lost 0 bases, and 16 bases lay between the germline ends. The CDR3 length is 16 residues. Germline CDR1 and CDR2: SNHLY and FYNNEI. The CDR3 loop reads CASDKTGGANTGELFF. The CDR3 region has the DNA TGTGCCAGCGATAAAACGGGGGGCGCGAACACCGGGGAGCTGTTTTTT.

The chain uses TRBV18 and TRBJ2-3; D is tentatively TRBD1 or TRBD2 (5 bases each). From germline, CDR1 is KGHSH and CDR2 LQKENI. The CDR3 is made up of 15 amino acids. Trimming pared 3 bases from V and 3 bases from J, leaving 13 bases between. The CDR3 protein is CASSPSGTGTDTQYF. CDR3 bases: TGTGCCAGCTCACCCTCGGGGACGGGTACAGATACGCAGTATTTT.

The CDR3 DNA follows: TGTGCCAGCAGTTCCCCTAGCGGGGGGGCCCAAGAGACCCAGTACTTC. Its translation: CASSSPSGGAQETQYF. The rearrangement uses TRBV27 and TRBJ2-5; the match to TRBD2 covers 12 bases. Trimming cost V 4 bases and J 1 base; bases outside gene matches: 4. Germline values: CDR1 MNHEY, CDR2 SMNVEV (reference sequence). The CDR3 sequence is 16 residues long.

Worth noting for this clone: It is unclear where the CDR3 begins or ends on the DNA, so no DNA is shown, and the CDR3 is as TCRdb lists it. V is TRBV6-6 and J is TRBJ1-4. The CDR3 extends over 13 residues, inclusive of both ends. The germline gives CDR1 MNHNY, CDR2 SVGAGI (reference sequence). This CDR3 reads CASILGGEEKLFF.

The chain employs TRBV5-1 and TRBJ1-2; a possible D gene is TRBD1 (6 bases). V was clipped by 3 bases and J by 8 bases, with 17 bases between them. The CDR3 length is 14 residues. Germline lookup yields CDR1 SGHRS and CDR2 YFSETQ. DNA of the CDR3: TGCGCCAGCAGCTCCCCGACAGGTGATTACGGCTACACCTTC. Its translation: CASSSPTGDYGYTF.

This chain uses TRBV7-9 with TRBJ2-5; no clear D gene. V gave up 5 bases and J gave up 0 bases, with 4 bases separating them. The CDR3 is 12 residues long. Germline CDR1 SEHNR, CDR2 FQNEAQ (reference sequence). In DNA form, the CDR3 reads TGTGCCAGCAGCCCGTACCAAGAGACCCAGTACTTC. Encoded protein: CASSPYQETQYF.

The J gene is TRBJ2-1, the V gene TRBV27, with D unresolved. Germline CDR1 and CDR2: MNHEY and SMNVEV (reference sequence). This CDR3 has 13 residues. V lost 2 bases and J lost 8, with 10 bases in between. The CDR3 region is CASSLLVTHEQFF. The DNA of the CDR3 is TGTGCCAGCAGTTTACTAGTCACCCATGAGCAGTTCTTC.

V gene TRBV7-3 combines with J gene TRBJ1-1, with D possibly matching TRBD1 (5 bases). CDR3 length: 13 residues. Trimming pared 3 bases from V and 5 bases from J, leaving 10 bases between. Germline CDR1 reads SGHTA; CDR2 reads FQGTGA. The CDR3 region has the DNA TGTGCCAGCAGCTTGCAACAGGAAACTGAAGCTTTCTTT. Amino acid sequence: CASSLQQETEAFF.

The CDR3 DNA reads TGTGCCATCAGTGAGTCGAGTTCAGGTGAGCAGTTCTTC. Its translation is CAISESSSGEQFF. The V and J genes are TRBV10-3 and TRBJ2-1; D is uncertain. Trimming left V 0 bases short and J 9 bases short, with 9 bases between. The CDR3 length is 13 residues. The germline V gene has CDR1 ENHRY and CDR2 SYGVKD.

The chain's CDR3 is CASSQTPGLAIADTQYF. For the CDR3, the DNA is TGTGCCAGCAGCCAAACTCCGGGACTAGCAATCGCAGATACGCAGTATTTT. The chain uses TRBV4-2 and TRBJ2-3; the match to TRBD2 covers 9 bases. V shed 2 bases and J 4 bases; nucleotides not matched to a gene: 10. The germline CDR1 and CDR2 sequences are LGHNA and YNFKEQ. The CDR3 length is 17 residues.

The CDR3 nucleotides read TGTGCCAGCAGCCAGTCGGGCGGGGCCTTCCCCTACTACGAGCAGTACTTC. It encodes CASSQSGGAFPYYEQYF. This chain uses TRBV14 with TRBJ2-7, with a possible D match to TRBD2 (6 bases). Germline CDR1 SGHDN, CDR2 FVKESK. The CDR3 length is 17 residues. V was clipped by 3 bases and J by 3 bases, with 21 bases between them.

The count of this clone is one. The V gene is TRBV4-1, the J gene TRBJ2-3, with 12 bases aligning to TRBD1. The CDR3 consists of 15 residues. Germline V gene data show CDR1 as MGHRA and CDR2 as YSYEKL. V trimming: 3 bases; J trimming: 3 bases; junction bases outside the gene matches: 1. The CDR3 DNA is TGCGCCAGCAGCCAGGGACAGGGGGCAACAGATACGCAGTATTTT. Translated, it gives CASSQGQGATDTQYF.

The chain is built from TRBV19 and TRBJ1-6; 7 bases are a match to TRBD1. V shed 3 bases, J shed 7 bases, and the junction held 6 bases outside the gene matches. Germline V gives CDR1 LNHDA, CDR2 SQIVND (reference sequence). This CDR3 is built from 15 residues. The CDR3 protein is CASSMWTGSNSPLHF. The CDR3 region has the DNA TGTGCCAGTAGTATGTGGACAGGATCGAATTCACCCCTCCACTTT.

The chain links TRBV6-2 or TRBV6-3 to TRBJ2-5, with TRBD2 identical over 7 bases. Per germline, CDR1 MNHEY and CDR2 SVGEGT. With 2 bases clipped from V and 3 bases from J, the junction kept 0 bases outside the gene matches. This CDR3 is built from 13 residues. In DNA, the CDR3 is TGTGCCAGCAGTTACGGGGGGGAAGAGACCCAGTACTTC. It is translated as CASSYGGEETQYF.

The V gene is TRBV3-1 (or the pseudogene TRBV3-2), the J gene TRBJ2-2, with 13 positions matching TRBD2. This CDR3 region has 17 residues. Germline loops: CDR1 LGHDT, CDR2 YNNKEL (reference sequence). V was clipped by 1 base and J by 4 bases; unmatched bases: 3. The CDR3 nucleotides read TGTGCCAGCAGCCAAGCGGGACTAGCGGGGAGCACCGGGGAGCTGTTTTTT. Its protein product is CASSQAGLAGSTGELFF.

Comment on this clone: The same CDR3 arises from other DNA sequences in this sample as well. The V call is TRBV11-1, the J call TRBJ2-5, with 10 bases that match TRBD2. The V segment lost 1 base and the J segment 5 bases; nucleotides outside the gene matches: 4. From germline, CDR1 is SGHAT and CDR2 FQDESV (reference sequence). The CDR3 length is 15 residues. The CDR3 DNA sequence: TGTGCCAGCAGCTTAGGTCTGACTAGCGGGGAGACCCAGTACTTC. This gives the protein CASSLGLTSGETQYF.

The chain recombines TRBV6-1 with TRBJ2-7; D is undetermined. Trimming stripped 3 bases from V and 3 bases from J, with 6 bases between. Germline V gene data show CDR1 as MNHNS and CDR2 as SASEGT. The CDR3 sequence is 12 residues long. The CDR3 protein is CASSDNSYEQYF. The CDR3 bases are TGTGCCAGCAGTGATAACAGCTACGAGCAGTACTTC.

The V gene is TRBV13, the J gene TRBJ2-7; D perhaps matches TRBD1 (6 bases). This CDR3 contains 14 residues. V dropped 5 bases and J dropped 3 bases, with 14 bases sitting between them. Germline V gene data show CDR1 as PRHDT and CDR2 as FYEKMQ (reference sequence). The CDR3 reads CASSPDSFSYEQYF. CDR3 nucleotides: TGTGCCAGCAGCCCGGACAGCTTTAGCTACGAGCAGTACTTC.

The CDR3 spells CASSLVGRGYGYTF. CDR3 bases: TGTGCCAGCAGCTTAGTGGGAAGGGGCTATGGCTACACCTTC. This sequence joins TRBV7-2 and TRBJ1-2, with a tentative D call TRBD1 (5 bases). The CDR3 has 14 residues. CDR1 is SGHTA, CDR2 FQGNSA, per germline. V was cut by 1 base and J by 4 bases, with 10 bases left in between.

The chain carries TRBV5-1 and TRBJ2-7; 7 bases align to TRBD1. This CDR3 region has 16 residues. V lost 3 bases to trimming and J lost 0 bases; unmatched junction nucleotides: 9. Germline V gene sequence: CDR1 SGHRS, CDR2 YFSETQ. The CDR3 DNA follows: TGCGCCAGCAGCTGGGCCGAGGGGGCGAGCTCCTACGAGCAGTACTTC. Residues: CASSWAEGASSYEQYF.

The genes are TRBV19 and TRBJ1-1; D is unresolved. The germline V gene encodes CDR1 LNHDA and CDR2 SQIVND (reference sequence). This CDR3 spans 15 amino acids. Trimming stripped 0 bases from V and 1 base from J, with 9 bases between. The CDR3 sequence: CASSIDTAGNTEAFF. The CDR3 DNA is TGTGCCAGTAGTATAGATACAGCGGGGAACACTGAAGCTTTCTTT.

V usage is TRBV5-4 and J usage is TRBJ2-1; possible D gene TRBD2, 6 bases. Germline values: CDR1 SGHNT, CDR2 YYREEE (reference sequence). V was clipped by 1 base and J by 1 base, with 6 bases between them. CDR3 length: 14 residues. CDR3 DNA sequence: TGTGCCAGCAGCTTGCGGGGGTCCTACAATGAGCAGTTCTTC. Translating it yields CASSLRGSYNEQFF.